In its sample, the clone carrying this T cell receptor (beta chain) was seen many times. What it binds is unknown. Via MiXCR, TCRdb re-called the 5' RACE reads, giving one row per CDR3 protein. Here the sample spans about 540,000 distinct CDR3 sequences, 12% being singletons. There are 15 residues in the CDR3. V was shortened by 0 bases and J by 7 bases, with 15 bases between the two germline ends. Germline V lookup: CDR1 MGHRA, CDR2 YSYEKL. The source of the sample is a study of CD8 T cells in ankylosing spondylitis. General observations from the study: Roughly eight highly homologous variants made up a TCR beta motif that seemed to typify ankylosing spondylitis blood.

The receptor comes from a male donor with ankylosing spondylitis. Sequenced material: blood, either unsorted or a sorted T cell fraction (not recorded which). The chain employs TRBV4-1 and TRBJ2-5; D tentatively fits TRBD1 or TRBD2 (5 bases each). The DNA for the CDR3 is TGCGCCAGCAGCCAAGATGGTGTGGGGGTCCGGACCCAGTACTTC. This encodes CASSQDGVGVRTQYF.